This T cell receptor beta chain was recovered during a study of T cells in Graves' hyperthyroidism and ophthalmopathy. The CDR3 is made up of 15 amino acids. Germline CDR1 reads SGHTA; CDR2 reads FQGNSA. V shed 7 bases and J shed 3 bases, with 15 bases lying between them. With regard to this clonotype: Antigen: not known.

It was considered stable Graves' hyperthyroidism when ophthalmopathy did not progress within 18 months. Patients were aged 18 to 65, had disease duration under 2 months, and had newly diagnosed hyperthyroidism. Amplification of TCR beta CDR3 regions used RNA as the template. Using the HTBI primer set, a first-round RT-PCR was run on the TCR CDR3. TCRdb reprocessed the multiplex PCR reads via MiXCR and lists one record per CDR3 protein. The sample yields roughly 710,000 distinct CDR3 sequences, 30% to 40% seen once. Study results and limitations: Ophthalmopathy cases were set apart from stable hyperthyroidism by a 13 V-J model.

This chain uses TRBV7-2 with TRBJ1-4; D not resolved. The sample comprised blood. The sequence was obtained from a woman in her thirties or forties with Graves' hyperthyroidism. The chain's CDR3 is CASTPWGASNEKLFF. In DNA, the CDR3 is TGTGCCAGCACCCCGTGGGGAGCCTCTAATGAAAAACTGTTTTTT.